This T cell receptor (beta chain) comes out of a study of T cells in Graves' hyperthyroidism and ophthalmopathy (dated by TCRdb to between 2019 and 2020). Regarding the complete study: Peripheral blood samples were taken at initial diagnosis, before any treatment was given. A discovery cohort of about 96 patients, fewer than 50 with Graves' ophthalmopathy and 57 with stable Graves' hyperthyroidism, was used to find distinguishing TCR V-J signatures. Whether ophthalmopathy could be predicted prospectively was tested in an independent validation cohort made up of roughly 19 hyperthyroidism patients plus 17 patients who later progressed to ophthalmopathy. The 100 discovery patients were randomly split 7:3 into training and test sets. In addition, the study compared T-cell repertoires in thyroid tissue and in blood from six Graves' hyperthyroidism patients. After blood sampling, hyperthyroidism patients were treated with methimazole at a starting dose of 30 mg daily, and ophthalmopathy patients were treated with high-dose intravenous methylprednisolone. TCR Vbeta CDR3 sequencing of 140 or so peripheral blood samples (over 40 ophthalmopathy, some 75 hyperthyroidism and about 17 progressor patients) is reported in the paper.

The sample holds a few counts of this clonotype. Its antigen remains unidentified. No base-level quality is on record; no much larger clone is a single base apart. The TCR beta CDR3 regions were amplified from the RNA transcripts. The first round of RT-PCR for the TCR CDR3 was performed with the HTBI primer set and the Qiagen OneStep RT-PCR kit. Libraries were constructed in a second round of multiplex PCR, after which size selection and purification were carried out. Paired-end sequencing of the libraries was performed with 100 bp reads on an Illumina HiSeq2000. Regarding the original processing steps: Raw data were processed with SOAPnuke, discarding reads with adapters, uncalled bases, mean Phred below 15, or no exact constant-primer or identifier match. COPE v1.2.5 was used to merge high-quality paired reads, and clonotypes were defined as unique nucleotide sequences. MiTCR v1.1 was used to align the clonotypes against IMGT TRBV, TRBD and TRBJ reference segments. The analysis included only V-J combinations with a frequency above 0.0001, which together covered 99% to 99.2% of the repertoires. The TCS score was defined as F50 (clonal expansion) divided by E x V (chaos), with BLOSUM62-based TCRdist calculated between CDR3 peptides within each V-J. Welch's t-statistics and random forest reduced around 510 V-J features to some 14, which were used in a naive Bayes classifier (R e1071). Starting from the raw public reads, TCRdb applied fastp trimming at Q25, assembled clones with MiXCR and retained in-frame beta chains. A single entry per CDR3 protein holds the most common genes and DNA from its merged rows. Here the V and J calls rest on TCRdb's processing, not on the authors' analysis. The sample table holds over 400,000 distinct CDR3 sequences, of which around a fifth were seen once. The ten largest clones capture less than 65% of the sample.

Ophthalmopathy patients had moderately to severely active disease, Clinical Activity Score of at least 3, NOSPECS grade of at least 4, and duration under 3 months. The study excluded patients with uncontrolled infections, other autoimmune diseases, pregnancy or lactation. Diagnoses were established on the basis of clinical symptoms, serum thyroxine and TRAb, thyroid ultrasound, and orbital computed tomography. PBMCs were isolated from more than 9 ml of fresh peripheral blood by Ficoll-Paque density gradient centrifugation. Total RNA was extracted with Trizol reagent, and quality was checked on an Agilent 2100 Bioanalyzer. The study at large found these results: Most expanded thyroid clonotypes (frequency above 0.001) were also detected in blood, suggesting blood repertoires may reflect thyroid immune responses. Sample size was not statistically predetermined, and investigators were not blinded to group allocation. Ophthalmopathy was separated from stable hyperthyroidism by a 13 V-J signature model, with about 86% sensitivity and 81% to 82% specificity obtained in cross-validation and 80%/75% obtained in testing. In validation, the model predicted progression to ophthalmopathy a median of around 6.5 months before onset, with about 70% sensitivity and nearly 75% specificity.

The CDR3 sequence holds 16 residues, the cysteine and phenylalanine included. This entry keeps only the CDR3 DNA: 48 bases, framed from base 1. The germline V gene gives CDR1 as SGHAT and CDR2 as FQNNGV. V is clipped by 6 bases and J by 0 bases, and the sequence between their germline boundaries is 15 bases long. This chain joins TRBV11-2 to TRBJ1-3; TRBD1 is possibly the D segment (5 matching bases). The sample consisted of blood. This clonotype was obtained from a woman in her 70s with Graves' ophthalmopathy. Read as DNA, the sequence is TGTGCCAGCAGACCCTTAACGGGGGGCTCTGGAAACACCATATATTTT. Translated, it reads CASRPLTGGSGNTIYF.